These 11 T cell receptor beta chains came from one sample sequenced in a study of shared clonotypes between healthy human individuals. Using immunoSEQ multiplex PCR, the repertoire was profiled, and TCRdb retains in-frame clones only, with some absent. The sample shows 2 million to 2.5 million clones, 90% to 95% of them seen only once. Sequenced: naive CD4+ T cells from PBMCs. Sample subset: CD45RA+ positively selected. The receptor set was obtained from a man in his late teens or twenties in good health. Some clones in this sample may be carry-over from other donors' samples.

The genes are TRBV7-2 and TRBJ1-5, with a weak D call TRBD1 (5 bases). The length of the CDR3 is 15 residues. Deletions cut 5 bases from V and 2 bases from J, with 13 bases between. Germline loops: CDR1 SGHTA, CDR2 FQGNSA. CDR3 sequence: CASSQLGPRNQPQHF. Here the CDR3 DNA reads TGTGCCAGCAGCCAGTTGGGGCCCCGCAATCAGCCCCAGCATTTT.

The chain recombines TRBV28 with TRBJ2-7, with 8 bases matching TRBD1. The junction had 11 bases not matched to a gene; V was cut back by 5 bases and J by 5 bases. In germline, CDR1 is MDHEN, CDR2 SYDVKM. This CDR3 has 15 residues. The DNA of the CDR3 is TGTGCCAGCAGTAGCGCCCAGGCAGGGGGCCACGAGCAGTACTTC. It specifies CASSSAQAGGHEQYF.

This clone was picked up one time. The chain links TRBV14 to TRBJ2-7, with 9 bases aligning to TRBD1. The CDR3 sequence is 15 residues long. Germline V gene sequence: CDR1 SGHDN, CDR2 FVKESK. V lost 5 bases and J lost 5; bases outside the gene matches: 10. The CDR3 DNA reads as TGTGCCAGCAGCTCCCGGGACAGGGTCCGCCACGAGCAGTACTTC. This encodes CASSSRDRVRHEQYF.

The genes are TRBV2 and TRBJ2-1, with 12 bases fitting TRBD1. The V segment lost 2 bases and the J segment 8 bases; nucleotides outside the gene matches: 7. Germline CDR1 and CDR2: SNHLY and FYNNEI. The CDR3 extends over 16 amino acids. CDR3 residues: CASSETGQGARYEQFF. CDR3 in DNA: TGTGCCAGCAGTGAAACGGGACAGGGGGCAAGGTATGAGCAGTTCTTC.

The chain links TRBV6-5 to TRBJ1-1; D not certain. The ends were cut back, 2 bases at V and 1 base at J, with 11 bases in the middle. From germline, CDR1 is MNHEY and CDR2 SVGAGI. This CDR3 region has 15 residues. The CDR3 sequence: CASSYERARNTEAFF. The CDR3 nucleotides are TGTGCCAGCAGTTACGAGAGGGCCAGGAACACTGAAGCTTTCTTT.

The V gene is TRBV5-6, the J gene TRBJ2-3; 8 nucleotides align to TRBD2. Germline lookup yields CDR1 SGHDT and CDR2 YYEEEE. V shed 5 bases and J 1 base; nucleotides not matched to a gene: 6. The CDR3 loop spans 15 amino acids. The CDR3 DNA reads TGTGCCAGCAGGAGAACCGGGGGGGGCACAGATACGCAGTATTTT. Translated, it gives CASRRTGGGTDTQYF. Full variable domain (remainder filled in from reference TRBV5-6 and TRBJ2-3): DAGVTQSPTHLIKTRGQQVTLRCSPKSGHDTVSWYQQALGQGPQFIFQYYEEEERQRGNFPDRFSGHQFPNYSSELNVNALLLGDSALYLCASRRTGGGTDTQYFGPGTRLTVL.

Concerning this clone itself: Other nucleotide sequences from this sample produce the same CDR3. The V and J genes are TRBV5-1 and TRBJ1-4; D is perhaps TRBD1 (6 bases). The CDR3 is made up of 14 amino acids. V shed 4 bases and J shed 4 bases, with 11 bases lying between them. CDR1 and CDR2 (germline): SGHRS, YFSETQ. CDR3 protein: CASSLGQNNEKLFF. CDR3 nucleotides: TGCGCCAGCAGCCTAGGACAGAATAATGAAAAACTGTTTTTT. The full variable domain, completed using reference TRBV5-1 and TRBJ1-4, is KAGVTQTPRYLIKTRGQQVTLSCSPISGHRSVSWYQQTPGQGLQFLFEYFSETQRNKGNFPGRFSGRQFSNSRSEMNVSTLELGDSALYLCASSLGQNNEKLFFGSGTQLSVL.

The chain is built from TRBV10-3 and TRBJ1-1; D is ambiguous. CDR1 ENHRY and CDR2 SYGVKD come from the germline V gene. There are 14 residues in the CDR3. Between the trimmed V and J ends, which lost 0 bases and 1 base, there was a span of 6 bases. In nucleotides, the CDR3 is TGTGCCATCAGTGAGTCGCGGCAGAACACTGAAGCTTTCTTT. Protein: CAISESRQNTEAFF.

This clone was picked up one time. This rearrangement joins TRBV7-3 to TRBJ2-5, with TRBD2 matching 9 bases. Germline CDR1 and CDR2: SGHTA and FQGTGA. This CDR3 has 15 residues. V was pared by 1 base and J by 5 bases, with 5 bases of the junction left unmatched. CDR3 sequence (DNA): TGTGCCAGCAGCTTAATAGCGGGAGAGGGGGAGACCCAGTACTTC. This sequence encodes CASSLIAGEGETQYF.

This chain uses TRBV2 with TRBJ2-7, with D perhaps TRBD1 (6 bases). The germline V gene has CDR1 SNHLY and CDR2 FYNNEI. The length of the CDR3 is 14 residues. The germline V and J ends were trimmed by 6 bases and 2 bases, with 14 bases remaining between them. The CDR3 DNA sequence: TGTGCCAGCAGCCCAAGGACAGCCACCTACGAGCAGTACTTC. Translated, it gives CASSPRTATYEQYF.

The chain has TRBV5-6 and TRBJ2-5, with TRBD2 matching 7 bases. V shed 4 bases, J shed 2 bases, and the junction held 11 bases outside the gene matches. This CDR3 has 16 residues. The germline CDR1 and CDR2 sequences are SGHDT and YYEEEE. The CDR3 region has the DNA TGTGCCAGCAGCAGTATCACCGGGGGAGGGCAAGAGACCCAGTACTTC. It encodes CASSSITGGGQETQYF.